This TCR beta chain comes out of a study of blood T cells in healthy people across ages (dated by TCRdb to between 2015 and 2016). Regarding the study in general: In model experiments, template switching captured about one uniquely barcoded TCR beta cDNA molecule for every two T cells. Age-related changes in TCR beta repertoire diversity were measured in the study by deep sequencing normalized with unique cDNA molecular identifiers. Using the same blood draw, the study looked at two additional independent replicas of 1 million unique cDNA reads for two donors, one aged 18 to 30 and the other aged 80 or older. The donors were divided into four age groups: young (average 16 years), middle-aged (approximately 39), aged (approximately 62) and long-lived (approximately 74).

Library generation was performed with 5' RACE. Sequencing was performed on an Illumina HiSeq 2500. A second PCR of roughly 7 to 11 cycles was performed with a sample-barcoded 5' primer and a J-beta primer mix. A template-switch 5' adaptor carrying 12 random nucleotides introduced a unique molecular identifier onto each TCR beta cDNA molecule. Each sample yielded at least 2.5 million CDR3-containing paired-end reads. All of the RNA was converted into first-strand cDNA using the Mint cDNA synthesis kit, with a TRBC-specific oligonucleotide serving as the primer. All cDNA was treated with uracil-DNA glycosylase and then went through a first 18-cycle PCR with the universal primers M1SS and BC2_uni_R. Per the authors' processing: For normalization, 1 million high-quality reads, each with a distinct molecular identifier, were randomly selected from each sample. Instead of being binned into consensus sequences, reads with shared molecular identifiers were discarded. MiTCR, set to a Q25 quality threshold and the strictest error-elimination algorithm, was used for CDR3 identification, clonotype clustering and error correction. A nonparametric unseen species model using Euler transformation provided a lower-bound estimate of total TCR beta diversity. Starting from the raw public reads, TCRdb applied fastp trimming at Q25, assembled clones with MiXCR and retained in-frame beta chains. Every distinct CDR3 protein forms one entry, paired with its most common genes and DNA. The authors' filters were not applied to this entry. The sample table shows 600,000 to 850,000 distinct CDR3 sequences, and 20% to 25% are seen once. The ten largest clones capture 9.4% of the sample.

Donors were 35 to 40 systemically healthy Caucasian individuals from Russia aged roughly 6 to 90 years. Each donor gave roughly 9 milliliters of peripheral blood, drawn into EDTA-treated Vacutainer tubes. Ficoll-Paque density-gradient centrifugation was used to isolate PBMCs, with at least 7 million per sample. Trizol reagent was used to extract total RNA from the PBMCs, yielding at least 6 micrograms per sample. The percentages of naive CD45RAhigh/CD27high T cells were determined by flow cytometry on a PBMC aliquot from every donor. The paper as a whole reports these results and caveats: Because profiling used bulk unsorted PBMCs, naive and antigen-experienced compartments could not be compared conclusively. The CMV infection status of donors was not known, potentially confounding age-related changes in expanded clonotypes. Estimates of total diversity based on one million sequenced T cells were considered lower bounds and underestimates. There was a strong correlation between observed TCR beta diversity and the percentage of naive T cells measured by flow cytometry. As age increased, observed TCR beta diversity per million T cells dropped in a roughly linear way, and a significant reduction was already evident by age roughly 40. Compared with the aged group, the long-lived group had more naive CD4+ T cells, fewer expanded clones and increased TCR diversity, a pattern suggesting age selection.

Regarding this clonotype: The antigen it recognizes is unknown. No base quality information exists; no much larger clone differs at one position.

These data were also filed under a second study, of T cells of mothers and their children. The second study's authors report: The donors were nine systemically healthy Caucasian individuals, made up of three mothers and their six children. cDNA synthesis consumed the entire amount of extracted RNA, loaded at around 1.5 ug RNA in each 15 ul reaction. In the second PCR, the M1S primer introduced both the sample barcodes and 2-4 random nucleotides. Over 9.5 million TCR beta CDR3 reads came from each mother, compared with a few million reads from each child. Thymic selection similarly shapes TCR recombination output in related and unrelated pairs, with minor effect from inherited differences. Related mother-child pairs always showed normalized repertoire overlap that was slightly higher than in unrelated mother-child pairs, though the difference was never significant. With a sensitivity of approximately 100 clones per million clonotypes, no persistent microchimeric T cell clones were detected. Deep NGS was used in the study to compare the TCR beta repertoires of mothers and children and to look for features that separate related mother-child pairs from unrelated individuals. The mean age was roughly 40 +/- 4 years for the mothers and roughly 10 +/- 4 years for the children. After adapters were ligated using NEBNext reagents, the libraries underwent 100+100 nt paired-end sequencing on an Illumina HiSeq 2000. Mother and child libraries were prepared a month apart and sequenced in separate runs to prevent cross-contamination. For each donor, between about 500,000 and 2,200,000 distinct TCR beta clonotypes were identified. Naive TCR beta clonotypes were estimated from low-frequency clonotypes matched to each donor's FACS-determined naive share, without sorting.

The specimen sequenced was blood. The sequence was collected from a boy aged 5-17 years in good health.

The DNA reads TGTGCCAGCAGTTATTGGGGTGGTGACTACGAGCAGTACTTC. It translates as CASSYWGGDYEQYF. The chain is made from TRBV6-5 and TRBJ2-7; the D gene cannot be named for sure. A distance of 12 bases separates the germline ends of V and J, which lose 3 bases and 3 bases respectively. Per the germline V gene, MNHEY is the CDR1 and SVGAGI is the CDR2. The CDR3 goes from the cysteine to the phenylalanine over 14 residues. Just the 42-base CDR3 DNA is kept, in frame starting at base 1.